This TCR beta chain was profiled in a study of T-cell memory formation after mild COVID-19. At the level of the study: In these data, TCR clusters were largely donor specific.

This clonotype was found many times. Its antigen is not identified. The J segment lost 0 bases and the V segment lost 3 bases, leaving 3 bases of the junction unmatched. Germline V gene data show CDR1 as MGHDK and CDR2 as SYGVNS. The CDR3 totals 17 residues. With constant-segment primers, 5'RACE yielded cDNA libraries of TCR alpha and TCR beta that carried sample barcodes and UMIs. Each CDR3 protein gets one entry after TCRdb re-called the 5' RACE reads with MiXCR. The repertoire consists of about 33,000 distinct CDR3 sequences, with around 20% occurring once and the leading ten covering 1.5% to 1.9%. General study results and limits: CD8+ contracting clones occupied EMRA, while CD4+ ones occupied mainly CM and EM. Later expanders leaned toward CD4+, whereas clones contracting from day 15 to 85 were balanced CD4/CD8.

This chain links TRBV25-1 with TRBJ2-1; 12 positions agree with TRBD2. The origin of this receptor is an adult who had mild COVID-19 (a few samples of this study predate the infection). Cell type and time point are not known. Sequencing was performed on PBMCs or a T cell subset sorted from them (not recorded which). CDR3 in DNA: TGTGCCAGCAGTGAGACGACTAGCGGGGGCTCCTACAATGAGCAGTTCTTC. This translates into CASSETTSGGSYNEQFF.